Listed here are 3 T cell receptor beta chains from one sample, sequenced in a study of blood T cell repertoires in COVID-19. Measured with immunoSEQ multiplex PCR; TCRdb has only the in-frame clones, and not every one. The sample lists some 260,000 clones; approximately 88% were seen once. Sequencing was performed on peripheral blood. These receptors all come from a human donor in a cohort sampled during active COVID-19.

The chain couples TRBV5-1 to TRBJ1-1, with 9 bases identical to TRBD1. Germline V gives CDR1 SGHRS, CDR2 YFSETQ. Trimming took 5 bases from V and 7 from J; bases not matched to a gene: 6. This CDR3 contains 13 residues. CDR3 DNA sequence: TGCGCCAGCAGTTTGACAGGGGGTGGTGAAGCTTTCTTT. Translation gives CASSLTGGGEAFF.

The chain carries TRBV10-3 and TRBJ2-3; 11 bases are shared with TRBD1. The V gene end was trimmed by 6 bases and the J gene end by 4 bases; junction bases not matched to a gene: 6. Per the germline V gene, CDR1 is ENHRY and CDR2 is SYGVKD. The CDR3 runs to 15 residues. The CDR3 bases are TGTGCCATCAGCAGGGACAGGGGGGTTCCAGATACGCAGTATTTT. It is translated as CAISRDRGVPDTQYF.

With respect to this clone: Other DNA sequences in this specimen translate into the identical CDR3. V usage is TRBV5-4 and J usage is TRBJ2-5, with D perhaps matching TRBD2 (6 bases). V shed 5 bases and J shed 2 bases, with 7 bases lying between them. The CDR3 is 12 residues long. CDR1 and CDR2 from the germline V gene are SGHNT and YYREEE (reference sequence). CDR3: CASSRGQETQYF. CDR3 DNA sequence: TGTGCCAGCAGTCGGGGGCAAGAGACCCAGTACTTC.